Listed below are T cell receptor beta chains from one sample, sequenced in a study of CD8 T cells in ankylosing spondylitis. One entry per CDR3 protein results from TCRdb running MiXCR on the 5' RACE reads. Of 700,000 to 1,000,000 distinct CDR3 sequences in the sample, 12% were seen once. What was sequenced was blood, either unsorted or a sorted T cell fraction (not recorded which). The receptors stem from a male donor with ankylosing spondylitis. The CDR3 runs from the conserved cysteine through the conserved F or W. Each record gives: CDR3 protein, J gene, V gene.

cdr3_aa: CASSPPGLAEQYF; j_call: TRBJ2-7; v_call: TRBV18
cdr3_aa: CASSDLRNEQFF; j_call: TRBJ2-1; v_call: TRBV9
cdr3_aa: CAISQSGGELFF; j_call: TRBJ2-2; v_call: TRBV10-3
cdr3_aa: CAISRGQEGETQYF; j_call: TRBJ2-5; v_call: TRBV10-3
cdr3_aa: CSARDVGQGDGNTIYF; j_call: TRBJ1-3; v_call: TRBV20-1
cdr3_aa: CASSLEPRNEQFF; j_call: TRBJ2-1; v_call: TRBV7-2
cdr3_aa: CASSSVRTGLNEQFF; j_call: TRBJ2-1; v_call: TRBV11-2
cdr3_aa: CASSEWRQAREKLFF; j_call: TRBJ1-4; v_call: TRBV2
cdr3_aa: CSARDPSSGGRVSMYEQYF; j_call: TRBJ2-7; v_call: TRBV20-1
cdr3_aa: CSVAGQGSGYTF; j_call: TRBJ1-2; v_call: TRBV29-1